This TCR beta chain was sequenced during a study of beta chain features in type 1 diabetes. Study-wide results and limits: Shorter templates might be favored by PCR, equally in patients and controls. High-TCR-expressing cells could be over-represented by cDNA sequencing. There was a moderate but significant shortening of TCRB CDR3s in all four CD4+ subsets of Type 1 diabetes patients.

The V gene end was trimmed by 3 bases and the J gene end by 5 bases; junction bases not matched to a gene: 7. CDR1 is SQVTM, CDR2 ANQGSEA, per germline. CDR3 length: 14 amino acids. As every portion of the isolated RNA was reverse transcribed, the sequencing read expressed TCRB transcripts. Measured with immunoSEQ multiplex PCR; TCRdb has only the in-frame clones, and not every one. The repertoire holds 250,000 to 300,000 clones, with approximately 25% as singletons. This clone was counted a few times. Its antigen is as yet unknown. Source material: naive CD4+ T cells from blood. V and J are TRBV29-1 and TRBJ2-1; 7 bases are shared with TRBD2. The sequence derives from a woman aged 25-40 years with type 1 diabetes. CDR3 DNA: TGCAGCGTTGAGACCGGGACTACTAACAATGAGCAGTTCTTC. Its protein product is CSVETGTTNNEQFF.